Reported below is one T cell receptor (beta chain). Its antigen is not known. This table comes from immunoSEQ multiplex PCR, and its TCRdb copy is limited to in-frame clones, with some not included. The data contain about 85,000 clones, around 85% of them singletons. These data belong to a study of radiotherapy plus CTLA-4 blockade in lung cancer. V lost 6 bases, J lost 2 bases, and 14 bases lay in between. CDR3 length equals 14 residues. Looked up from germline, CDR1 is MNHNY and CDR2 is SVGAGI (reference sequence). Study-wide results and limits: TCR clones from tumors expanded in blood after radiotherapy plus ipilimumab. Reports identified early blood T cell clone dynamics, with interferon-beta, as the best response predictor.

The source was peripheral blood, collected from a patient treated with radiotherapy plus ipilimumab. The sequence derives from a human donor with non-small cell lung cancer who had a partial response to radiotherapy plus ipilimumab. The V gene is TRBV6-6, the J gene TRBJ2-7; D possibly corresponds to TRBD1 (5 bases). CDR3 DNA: TGTGCCAGCAGGGTGGACAATCCCCCCTACGAGCAGTACTTC. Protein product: CASRVDNPPYEQYF.